One sample yielded the 19 T cell receptor beta chains listed below, sequenced in a study of T cell responses to AZD1222 COVID-19 vaccine. The assay was immunoSEQ multiplex PCR, and TCRdb's table has in-frame clones only and misses some. Altogether over 100,000 clones are present, about nine tenths being singletons, with the ten largest covering approximately 0.98%. This specimen was peripheral blood, taken 28 days after the second AZD1222 dose. The receptor set was obtained from an adult who received the AZD1222 COVID-19 vaccine.

The V gene is TRBV12-3 or TRBV12-4, the J gene TRBJ2-1, with D tentatively TRBD1 (6 bases). The CDR3 consists of 13 residues. Trimming left V 7 bases short and J 7 bases short, with 14 bases between. The CDR3: CASTKDSYNEQFF. Written as DNA, the CDR3 is TGTGCCAGCACCAAGGACAGCTATAATGAGCAGTTCTTC.

The V gene is TRBV3-1 (or the pseudogene TRBV3-2), the J gene TRBJ2-5; 11 bases align to TRBD2. V dropped 7 bases and J dropped 2; count of bases not matched to a gene: 6. This CDR3 has 15 residues. In germline, CDR1 is LGHDT, CDR2 YNNKEL (reference sequence). The CDR3 region is CASKGLAVVQETQYF. In DNA form, the CDR3 reads TGTGCCAGCAAGGGACTAGCGGTCGTTCAAGAGACCCAGTACTTC.

The chain combines TRBV3-1 (or the pseudogene TRBV3-2) with TRBJ1-5; D unresolved. V lost 1 base and J lost 3, with 7 bases in between. The CDR3 has 14 residues. Germline V gives CDR1 LGHDT, CDR2 YNNKEL (reference sequence). CDR3 loop: CASSQAHNNQPQHF. DNA of the CDR3: TGTGCCAGCAGCCAAGCACACAACAATCAGCCCCAGCATTTT.

In DNA form, the CDR3 reads TGTGCCAGCAGCAGGGGGTGGACTAATGAAAAACTGTTTTTT. Residues: CASSRGWTNEKLFF. The chain recombines TRBV6-5 with TRBJ1-4; 7 nucleotides line up with TRBD1. From germline, CDR1 is MNHEY and CDR2 SVGAGI. J gave up 2 bases and V 6 bases, and 3 bases lay outside the gene matches. The CDR3 is 14 amino acids.

This chain joins TRBV5-1 and TRBJ2-1; D gene ambiguous. Germline CDR1 and CDR2: SGHRS and YFSETQ. This CDR3 has 15 amino acids. With 0 bases removed from V and 4 bases from J, the gap between germline ends came to 11 bases. As DNA, the CDR3 is TGCGCCAGCAGCTTGGCCTCCCCCGAGTACAATGAGCAGTTCTTC. Its translation: CASSLASPEYNEQFF.

The chain combines TRBV29-1 with TRBJ2-5; D remains unclear. The CDR3 consists of 13 residues. The V and J ends lost 6 bases and 5 bases respectively, with 16 bases between them. In germline, CDR1 is SQVTM, CDR2 ANQGSEA. The CDR3 is CSVVDGSRETQYF. The CDR3 DNA sequence: TGCAGCGTCGTGGACGGGTCCCGCGAGACCCAGTACTTC.

V is TRBV6-5 and J is TRBJ2-7, with D possibly TRBD2 on 7 matching bases. Germline loops: CDR1 MNHEY, CDR2 SVGAGI. V was clipped by 6 bases and J by 3 bases, with 18 bases between them. This CDR3 is built from 15 residues. CDR3 nucleotide sequence: TGTGCCAGCAGGTTAAACAGGGACTATGGCTACGAGCAGTACTTC. It specifies CASRLNRDYGYEQYF.

V is TRBV7-3 and J is TRBJ2-3; D ambiguous. CDR3 size: 16 residues. V lost 2 bases and J lost 1, with 13 bases in between. In germline, CDR1 is SGHTA, CDR2 FQGTGA. The CDR3 here is CASSLGQRAGTDTQYF. DNA of the CDR3: TGTGCCAGCAGCTTAGGCCAAAGGGCTGGCACAGATACGCAGTATTTT.

The chain is built from TRBV29-1 and TRBJ2-3; 8 bases line up with TRBD2. Germline V gives CDR1 SQVTM, CDR2 ANQGSEA. V was clipped by 4 bases and J by 2 bases; unmatched bases: 2. There are 13 residues in the CDR3. CDR3 nucleotide sequence: TGCAGCGTTGGGCGGGAGGCCACAGATACGCAGTATTTT. The encoded protein is CSVGREATDTQYF.

V is TRBV6-1 and J is TRBJ1-5; D is uncertain. This CDR3 comprises 16 residues. Deletions cut 1 base from V and 2 bases from J, with 12 bases between. Germline V gives CDR1 MNHNS, CDR2 SASEGT. The CDR3 reads CASSEGMGFGNQPQHF. CDR3 DNA: TGTGCCAGCAGTGAAGGGATGGGGTTTGGCAATCAGCCCCAGCATTTT.

There are a few counts of this clone. The chain links TRBV7-9 to TRBJ2-2; D may be TRBD2 (6 bases). CDR3 length equals 16 residues. Germline CDR1 and CDR2: SEHNR and FQNEAQ (reference sequence). V was cut by 10 bases and J by 2 bases, with 20 bases left in between. The CDR3 DNA is TGTGCCAACGAAAGAGTAGCGGTAATAAACACCGGGGAGCTGTTTTTT. As protein: CANERVAVINTGELFF.

This rearrangement joins TRBV7-9 to TRBJ2-7, with TRBD1 as a possible D gene (5 bases). This CDR3 has 15 amino acids. Looked up from germline, CDR1 is SEHNR and CDR2 is FQNEAQ (reference sequence). The V end was cut by 2 bases, the J end by 0 bases, with 11 bases between. CDR3 loop: CASSLLQDLSYEQYF. Here the CDR3 DNA reads TGTGCCAGCAGCTTACTACAGGATCTCTCCTACGAGCAGTACTTC.

This chain links TRBV29-1 with TRBJ2-1; 7 bases line up with TRBD2. CDR3 length: 15 amino acids. CDR1 is SQVTM and CDR2 is ANQGSEA in the germline V gene. V gave up 6 bases and J gave up 0 bases; unmatched junction bases: 8. The DNA of the CDR3 is TGCAGCGTCGGGGGTGGCGGGAGCTCCTACAATGAGCAGTTCTTC. It translates to CSVGGGGSSYNEQFF.

This sequence joins TRBV27 and TRBJ2-1, with D possibly matching TRBD2 (7 bases). Trimming stripped 2 bases from V and 6 bases from J, with 17 bases between. This CDR3 comprises 16 residues. From germline, CDR1 is MNHEY and CDR2 SMNVEV (reference sequence). CDR3 sequence reads: CASSLRGGGTLNEQFF. Written as DNA, the CDR3 is TGTGCCAGCAGTTTAAGGGGGGGAGGGACTCTCAATGAGCAGTTCTTC.

This clone showed up just a few times. The chain joins TRBV5-8 to TRBJ2-1; TRBD1 or TRBD2 may be the D gene (5 bases each). Germline CDR1 reads SGHTS; CDR2 reads YDEGEE. The ends were cut back, 4 bases at V and 6 bases at J, with 14 bases in the middle. This CDR3 has 14 residues. CDR3 loop: CASSMGVGSNEQFF. The CDR3 DNA reads TGTGCCAGCAGCATGGGGGTAGGGTCCAATGAGCAGTTCTTC. Looking up the rest from reference TRBV5-8 and TRBJ2-1 gives the full variable domain: EAGVTQSPTHLIKTRGQQATLRCSPISGHTSVYWYQQALGLGLQFLLWYDEGEERNRGNFPPRFSGRQFPNYSSELNVNALELEDSALYLCASSMGVGSNEQFFGPGTRLTVL.

This rearrangement joins TRBV27 to TRBJ2-4, with D possibly being TRBD1 (6 bases). This CDR3 region has 14 residues. Per germline, CDR1 MNHEY and CDR2 SMNVEV (reference sequence). The ends were cut back, 5 bases at V and 5 bases at J, with 13 bases in the middle. The CDR3 sequence: CASSPDRPENIQYF. The CDR3 bases are TGTGCCAGCAGTCCTGACAGGCCCGAAAACATTCAGTACTTC.

The V and J genes are TRBV18 and TRBJ2-7; no clear D. The V end lost 1 base, the J end lost 0 bases, and 4 bases lay between the germline ends. The CDR3 contains 13 residues. Germline loops: CDR1 KGHSH, CDR2 LQKENI. For the CDR3, the DNA is TGTGCCAGCTCACCACTCCCCTCCTACGAGCAGTACTTC. This codes for CASSPLPSYEQYF. The full variable domain, rest sourced from reference TRBV18 and TRBJ2-7, is NAGVMQNPRHLVRRRGQEARLRCSPMKGHSHVYWYRQLPEEGLKFMVYLQKENIIDESGMPKERFSAEFPKEGPSILRIQQVVRGDSAAYFCASSPLPSYEQYFGPGTRLTVT.

The V and J genes are TRBV15 and TRBJ2-7; 11 bases fit TRBD2. J gave up 7 bases and V 1 base, and 9 bases lay outside the gene matches. The germline V gene encodes CDR1 LNHNV and CDR2 YYDKDF (reference sequence). CDR3 size: 16 residues. The CDR3 bases are TGTGCCACCAGCAGAGTAAAACTAGCGGGAGAAAGGGAGCAGTACTTC. This encodes CATSRVKLAGEREQYF.

The chain is built from TRBV13 and TRBJ2-1, with 10 nucleotides matching TRBD2. The ends lost 4 bases at V and 2 bases at J; junction bases unmatched: 14. There are 19 residues in the CDR3. Per germline, CDR1 PRHDT and CDR2 FYEKMQ (reference sequence). The CDR3 is CASSSEGLALGETYNEQFF. DNA of the CDR3: TGTGCCAGCAGCTCCGAGGGACTAGCGCTCGGAGAAACCTACAATGAGCAGTTCTTC.